One and the same sample provided the 17 T cell receptor beta chains below, sequenced in a study of patients and donors after allogeneic stem cell transplantation. From the RT-PCR reads, TCRdb called clonotypes with MiXCR, one entry per CDR3 protein. The table records approximately 38,000 distinct CDR3 sequences, 25% to 35% of them present only once. Sequencing was carried out using blood, either unsorted or a sorted T cell fraction (not recorded which). These receptors came from a human donor who was either an allogeneic HSCT recipient or a stem cell or donor lymphocyte infusion donor (not recorded which). It is not recorded whose cells these are; they may come from a transplant donor.

This chain joins TRBV11-3 and TRBJ2-1; 13 bases match TRBD2. Germline assignment: CDR1 SGHNT and CDR2 YENEEA. This CDR3 has 17 amino acids. With V trimmed by 1 base and J by 7 bases, 7 bases remained unmatched. In DNA, the CDR3 is TGTGCCAGCAGCTTAGGGACTAGCGGGAGAACGGGAAATGAGCAGTTCTTC. Residues: CASSLGTSGRTGNEQFF.

This clonotype was recorded at least ten times. The gene calls are TRBV3-1 and TRBJ1-6; no firm D call. This CDR3 spans 12 amino acids. V lost 0 bases to trimming and J lost 11 bases, with 5 bases between them. Germline CDR1 reads LGHDT; CDR2 reads YNNKEL (reference sequence). The CDR3 DNA is TGTGCCAGCAGCCAAGATCCCCCACCCCTCCACTTT. It is translated as CASSQDPPPLHF. The whole variable domain, filled in from reference TRBV3-1 and TRBJ1-6, reads DTAVSQTPKYLVTQMGNDKSIKCEQNLGHDTMYWYKQDSKKFLKIMFSYNNKELIINETVPNRFSPKSPDKAHLNLHINSLELGDSAVYFCASSQDPPPLHFGNGTRLTVT.

This clonotype was counted at least ten times. The chain couples TRBV20-1 to TRBJ1-4; 7 bases agree with TRBD1. The junction had 8 bases not matched to a gene; V was cut back by 6 bases and J by 7 bases. Germline-derived CDR1 and CDR2 are DFQATT and SNEGSKA (reference sequence). The CDR3 is 13 residues long. CDR3 coding DNA: TGCAGTGCCCGACAGGGTGGTGGTGAAAAACTGTTTTTT. Its translation: CSARQGGGEKLFF.

This chain links TRBV6-2 or TRBV6-3 with TRBJ2-7; 7 nucleotides align to TRBD2. J lost 3 bases, V lost 6 bases, and 5 bases had no gene match. CDR3 length: 13 residues. Germline CDR1 is MNHEY and CDR2 is SVGEGT. For the CDR3, the DNA is TGTGCCAGCAGGAACAGCGGGATCTACGAGCAGTACTTC. Translated: CASRNSGIYEQYF.

In this sample, this clonotype turned up a few times. J is TRBJ1-5 and V is TRBV12-3 or TRBV12-4; no clear D. There are 14 residues in the CDR3. Trimming pared 3 bases from V and 1 base from J, leaving 7 bases between. The chain's CDR3 is CASSLGSSNQPQHF. Here the CDR3 DNA reads TGTGCCAGCAGTTTGGGTAGCAGCAATCAGCCCCAGCATTTT.

The CDR3 protein is CATSRGGGNPGEQFF. For the CDR3, the DNA is TGTGCCACCAGTAGGGGTGGCGGGAACCCAGGTGAGCAGTTCTTC. The chain uses TRBV24-1 and TRBJ2-1, with D perhaps TRBD2 (6 bases). This CDR3 comprises 15 residues. Germline assignment: CDR1 KGHDR and CDR2 SFDVKD. Trimming took off 6 bases at V and 9 bases at J, with 20 bases between the two ends.

This clonotype was counted ten times or more. The rearrangement joins TRBV12-3 or TRBV12-4 to TRBJ1-2; D gene uncertain. This CDR3 is built from 13 residues. The V gene lost 5 bases and the J gene lost 3 bases, with 10 bases spanning the gap. The CDR3 bases are TGTGCCAGCAGTCCCCCCTCCCACTATGGCTACACCTTC. It yields the protein CASSPPSHYGYTF.

V and J are TRBV9 and TRBJ2-7; the D is unclear. Germline V gene data show CDR1 as SGDLS and CDR2 as YYNGEE. The CDR3 loop spans 14 amino acids. Trimming stripped 0 bases from V and 3 bases from J, with 10 bases between. CDR3 loop: CASSVGPDDYEQYF. In DNA form, the CDR3 reads TGTGCCAGCAGCGTAGGTCCAGATGACTACGAGCAGTACTTC.

This rearrangement joins TRBV29-1 to TRBJ1-2; the D is unclear. Trimming left V 2 bases short and J 6 bases short, with 10 bases between. Germline loops: CDR1 SQVTM, CDR2 ANQGSEA. CDR3 length: 12 residues. CDR3: CSVESRVDGYTF. The CDR3 DNA reads TGCAGCGTTGAATCCCGCGTAGATGGCTACACCTTC.

V usage is TRBV6-2 or TRBV6-3 and J usage is TRBJ1-1, with D perhaps matching TRBD1 (5 bases). Trimming pared 5 bases from V and 1 base from J, leaving 17 bases between. The V gene's germline CDR1 is MNHEY and CDR2 SVGEGT. The CDR3 totals 16 residues. This CDR3 reads CASSPPPGPPNTEAFF. CDR3 nucleotide sequence: TGTGCCAGCAGTCCCCCACCGGGACCGCCGAACACTGAAGCTTTCTTT.

This sequence joins TRBV28 and TRBJ2-5, with a possible D match to TRBD1 (5 bases). Trimming took off 3 bases at V and 1 base at J, with 12 bases between the two ends. This CDR3 is built from 15 residues. Germline V CDR1 and CDR2: MDHEN, SYDVKM. DNA of the CDR3: TGTGCCAGCAGTTTGCCCCACCAGGGCCAAGAGACCCAGTACTTC. Protein sequence: CASSLPHQGQETQYF.

In this sample, this clonotype turned up once. The chain's CDR3 is CAWTHGFTGELFF. Here the CDR3 DNA reads TGTGCCTGGACCCACGGCTTCACCGGGGAGCTGTTTTTT. The chain has TRBV30 and TRBJ2-2; no clear D gene. Between the trimmed V and J ends, which lost 4 bases and 4 bases, there was a span of 10 bases. CDR3 length equals 13 residues. Germline V gene sequence: CDR1 GTSNPN, CDR2 SVGIG (reference sequence).

This clonotype showed up just a few times. The chain joins TRBV4-3 to TRBJ1-6, with D possibly TRBD1 on 5 matching bases. Germline CDR1 reads LGHNA; CDR2 reads YSLEER. The CDR3 has 18 amino acids. With 0 bases removed from V and 2 bases from J, the gap between germline ends came to 14 bases. The CDR3 region is CASSQDVGGFTYNSPLHF. In DNA form, the CDR3 reads TGCGCCAGCAGCCAAGATGTGGGGGGGTTCACCTATAATTCACCCCTCCACTTT.

The chain couples TRBV7-2 to TRBJ2-5; the D gene is possibly TRBD2 (6 bases). CDR3 length: 15 amino acids. CDR1 is SGHTA and CDR2 is FQGNSA in the germline V gene. Trimming left V 3 bases short and J 5 bases short, with 16 bases between. The CDR3 spells CASSFKLGLRETQYF. The CDR3 DNA is TGTGCCAGCAGCTTTAAGTTGGGACTGAGGGAGACCCAGTACTTC.

In nucleotides, the CDR3 is TGTGCCAGCAGTTATTCCCCCCTTGGGAGCGGGAGGGTAACAGATACGCAGTATTTT. As protein: CASSYSPLGSGRVTDTQYF. This chain connects TRBV6-5 to TRBJ2-3, with TRBD2 matching over 10 bases. The J segment lost 3 bases and the V segment lost 3 bases, leaving 15 bases of the junction unmatched. Looked up from germline, CDR1 is MNHEY and CDR2 is SVGAGI. The CDR3 length is 19 residues.

This clonotype came up a few times. The CDR3 here is CATERDRVISGELFF. CDR3 bases: TGTGCCACGGAACGGGACAGGGTGATCTCCGGGGAGCTGTTTTTT. The chain joins TRBV15 to TRBJ2-2, with 9 bases identical to TRBD1. The CDR3 is made up of 15 amino acids. With V trimmed by 9 bases and J by 6 bases, 11 bases remained unmatched. CDR1 and CDR2 from the germline V gene are LNHNV and YYDKDF (reference sequence).

This clonotype was recorded a few times. The chain has TRBV11-1 and TRBJ2-3; D is perhaps TRBD1 (5 bases). CDR3 length equals 12 residues. The V gene lost 4 bases and the J gene lost 10 bases, with 12 bases spanning the gap. The V gene's germline CDR1 is SGHAT and CDR2 FQDESV (reference sequence). The CDR3 here is CASSWTWWAQYF. CDR3 coding DNA: TGTGCCAGCAGCTGGACATGGTGGGCGCAGTATTTT.